This T cell receptor (beta chain) was retrieved from a study of beta chain features in type 1 diabetes. General study findings and limits: There was a moderate but significant shortening of TCRB CDR3s in all four CD4+ subsets of Type 1 diabetes patients. No resolution was reached here on whether HLA type influences TCRB rearrangement.

The authors reverse transcribed all of the isolated RNA, so sequencing captured expressed TCRB transcripts. Deep immunoSEQ sequencing covered naive, central memory and regulatory T cell samples. Only in-frame clones appear in the TCRdb table, and some are missing; sequencing was by immunoSEQ multiplex PCR. Here the sample spans some 640,000 clones, roughly an eighth being singletons. The V gene's germline CDR1 is GTSNPN and CDR2 SVGIG (reference sequence). The V end was cut by 3 bases, the J end by 5 bases, with 11 bases between. CDR3 size: 13 residues. Sorted CD4+ subsets: naive, central memory, regulatory, stem cell-like memory (CD45RO/CCR7/CD25/CD127/CD95/CD27 panel). On this clone itself: Its antigen is currently unknown.

The chain uses TRBV30 and TRBJ1-3, with D unresolved. This TCR was sampled from a man younger than 35 with type 1 diabetes. Material: naive CD4+ T cells from blood. The CDR3 loop reads CAWSVTERNTIYF. CDR3 nucleotides: TGTGCCTGGAGCGTTACAGAAAGAAACACCATATATTTT.